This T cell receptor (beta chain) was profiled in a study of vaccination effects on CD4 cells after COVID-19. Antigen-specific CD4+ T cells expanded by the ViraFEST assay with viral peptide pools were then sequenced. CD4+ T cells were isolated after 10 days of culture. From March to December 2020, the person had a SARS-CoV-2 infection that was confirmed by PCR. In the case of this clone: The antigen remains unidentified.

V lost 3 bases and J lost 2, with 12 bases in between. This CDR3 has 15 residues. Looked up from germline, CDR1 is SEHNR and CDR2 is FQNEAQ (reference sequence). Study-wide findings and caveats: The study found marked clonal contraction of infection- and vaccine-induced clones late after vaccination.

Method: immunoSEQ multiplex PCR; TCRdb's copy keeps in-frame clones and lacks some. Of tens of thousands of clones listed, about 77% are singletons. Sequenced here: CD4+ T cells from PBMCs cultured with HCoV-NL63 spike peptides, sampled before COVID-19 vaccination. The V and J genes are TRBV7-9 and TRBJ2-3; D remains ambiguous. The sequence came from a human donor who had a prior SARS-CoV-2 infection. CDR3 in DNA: TGTGCCAGCAGCTTCGCGGCGACTTTCACAGATACGCAGTATTTT. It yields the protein CASSFAATFTDTQYF.